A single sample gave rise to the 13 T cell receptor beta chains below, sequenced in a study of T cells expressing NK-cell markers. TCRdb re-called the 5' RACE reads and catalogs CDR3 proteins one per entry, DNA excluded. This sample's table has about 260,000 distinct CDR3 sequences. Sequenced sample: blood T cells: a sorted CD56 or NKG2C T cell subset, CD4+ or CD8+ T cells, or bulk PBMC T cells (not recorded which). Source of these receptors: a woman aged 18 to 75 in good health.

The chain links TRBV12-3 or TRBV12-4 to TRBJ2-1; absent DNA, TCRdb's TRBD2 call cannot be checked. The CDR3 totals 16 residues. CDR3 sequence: CASSLGTSSLGNEQFF.

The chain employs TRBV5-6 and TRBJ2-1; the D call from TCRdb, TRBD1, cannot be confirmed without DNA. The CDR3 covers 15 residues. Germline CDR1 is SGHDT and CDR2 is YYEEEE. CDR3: CASRLNFRRDNEQFF.

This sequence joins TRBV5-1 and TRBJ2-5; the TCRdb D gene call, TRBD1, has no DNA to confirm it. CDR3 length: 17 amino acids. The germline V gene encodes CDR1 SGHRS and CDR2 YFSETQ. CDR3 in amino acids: CASSPVGAIGAGETQYF.

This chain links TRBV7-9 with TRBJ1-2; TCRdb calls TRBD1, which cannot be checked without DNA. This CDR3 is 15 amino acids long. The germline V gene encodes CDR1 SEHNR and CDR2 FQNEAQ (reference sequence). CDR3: CASSLVGANEIGYTF. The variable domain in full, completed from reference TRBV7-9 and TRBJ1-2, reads DTGVSQNPRHKITKRGQNVTFRCDPISEHNRLYWYRQTLGQGPEFLTYFQNEAQLEKSRLLSDRFSAERPKGSFSTLEIQRTEQGDSAMYLCASSLVGANEIGYTFGSGTRLTVV.

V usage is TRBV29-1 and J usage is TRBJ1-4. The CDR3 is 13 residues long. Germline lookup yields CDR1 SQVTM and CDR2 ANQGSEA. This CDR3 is CSVSRNDNEKLFF. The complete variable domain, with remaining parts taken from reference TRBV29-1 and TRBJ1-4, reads SAVISQKPSRDICQRGTSLTIQCQVDSQVTMMFWYRQQPGQSLTLIATANQGSEATYESGFVIDKFPISRPNLTFSTLTVSNMSPEDSSIYLCSVSRNDNEKLFFGSGTQLSVL.

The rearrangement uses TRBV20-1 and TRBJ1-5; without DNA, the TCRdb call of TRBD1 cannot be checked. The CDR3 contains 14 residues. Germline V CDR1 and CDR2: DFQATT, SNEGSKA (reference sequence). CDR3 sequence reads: CSARGVGDYQPQHF.

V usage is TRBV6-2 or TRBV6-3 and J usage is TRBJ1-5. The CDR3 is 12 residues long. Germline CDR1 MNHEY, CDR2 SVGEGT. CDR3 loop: CASSSTGQPQHF.

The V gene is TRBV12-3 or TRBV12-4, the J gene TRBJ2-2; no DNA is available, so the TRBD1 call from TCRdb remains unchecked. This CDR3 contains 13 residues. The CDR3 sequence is CASSRGPAGELFF.

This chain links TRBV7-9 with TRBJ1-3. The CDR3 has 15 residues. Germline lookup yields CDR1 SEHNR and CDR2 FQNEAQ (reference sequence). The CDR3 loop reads CASSLSQVSGNTIYF.

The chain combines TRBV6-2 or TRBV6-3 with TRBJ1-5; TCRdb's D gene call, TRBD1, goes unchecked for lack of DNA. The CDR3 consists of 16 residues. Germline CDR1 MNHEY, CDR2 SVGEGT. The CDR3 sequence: CASRGLRDRGNQPQHF.

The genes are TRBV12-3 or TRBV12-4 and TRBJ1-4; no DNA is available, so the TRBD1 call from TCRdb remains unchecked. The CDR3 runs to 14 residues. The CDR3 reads CASTQGAAVEKLFF.

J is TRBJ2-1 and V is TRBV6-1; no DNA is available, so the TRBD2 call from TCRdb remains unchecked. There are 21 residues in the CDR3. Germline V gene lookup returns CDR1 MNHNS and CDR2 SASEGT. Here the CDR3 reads CASSQDPSGRAKTSSYNEQFF.

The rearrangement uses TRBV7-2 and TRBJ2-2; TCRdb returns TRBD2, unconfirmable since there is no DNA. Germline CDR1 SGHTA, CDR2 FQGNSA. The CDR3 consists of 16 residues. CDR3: CASSLLAGGAPGELFF.